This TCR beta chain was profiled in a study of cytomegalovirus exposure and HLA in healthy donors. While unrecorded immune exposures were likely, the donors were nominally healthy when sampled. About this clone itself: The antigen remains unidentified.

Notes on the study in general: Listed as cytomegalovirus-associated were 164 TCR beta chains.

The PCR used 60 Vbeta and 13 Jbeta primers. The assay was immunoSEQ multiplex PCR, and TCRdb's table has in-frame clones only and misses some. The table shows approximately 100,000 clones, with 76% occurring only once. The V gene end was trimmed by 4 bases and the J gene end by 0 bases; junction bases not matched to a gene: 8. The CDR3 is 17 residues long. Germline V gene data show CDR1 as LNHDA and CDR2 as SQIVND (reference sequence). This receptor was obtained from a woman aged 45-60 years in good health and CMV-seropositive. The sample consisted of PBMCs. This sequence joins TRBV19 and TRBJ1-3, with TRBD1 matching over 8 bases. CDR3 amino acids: CASSTPGQVPSGNTIYF. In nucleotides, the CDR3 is TGTGCCAGTAGTACGCCGGGACAGGTTCCCTCTGGAAACACCATATATTTT. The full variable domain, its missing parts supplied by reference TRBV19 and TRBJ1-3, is DGGITQSPKYLFRKEGQNVTLSCEQNLNHDAMYWYRQDPGQGLRLIYYSQIVNDFQKGDIAEGYSVSREKKESFPLTVTSAQKNPTAFYLCASSTPGQVPSGNTIYFGEGSWLTVV.